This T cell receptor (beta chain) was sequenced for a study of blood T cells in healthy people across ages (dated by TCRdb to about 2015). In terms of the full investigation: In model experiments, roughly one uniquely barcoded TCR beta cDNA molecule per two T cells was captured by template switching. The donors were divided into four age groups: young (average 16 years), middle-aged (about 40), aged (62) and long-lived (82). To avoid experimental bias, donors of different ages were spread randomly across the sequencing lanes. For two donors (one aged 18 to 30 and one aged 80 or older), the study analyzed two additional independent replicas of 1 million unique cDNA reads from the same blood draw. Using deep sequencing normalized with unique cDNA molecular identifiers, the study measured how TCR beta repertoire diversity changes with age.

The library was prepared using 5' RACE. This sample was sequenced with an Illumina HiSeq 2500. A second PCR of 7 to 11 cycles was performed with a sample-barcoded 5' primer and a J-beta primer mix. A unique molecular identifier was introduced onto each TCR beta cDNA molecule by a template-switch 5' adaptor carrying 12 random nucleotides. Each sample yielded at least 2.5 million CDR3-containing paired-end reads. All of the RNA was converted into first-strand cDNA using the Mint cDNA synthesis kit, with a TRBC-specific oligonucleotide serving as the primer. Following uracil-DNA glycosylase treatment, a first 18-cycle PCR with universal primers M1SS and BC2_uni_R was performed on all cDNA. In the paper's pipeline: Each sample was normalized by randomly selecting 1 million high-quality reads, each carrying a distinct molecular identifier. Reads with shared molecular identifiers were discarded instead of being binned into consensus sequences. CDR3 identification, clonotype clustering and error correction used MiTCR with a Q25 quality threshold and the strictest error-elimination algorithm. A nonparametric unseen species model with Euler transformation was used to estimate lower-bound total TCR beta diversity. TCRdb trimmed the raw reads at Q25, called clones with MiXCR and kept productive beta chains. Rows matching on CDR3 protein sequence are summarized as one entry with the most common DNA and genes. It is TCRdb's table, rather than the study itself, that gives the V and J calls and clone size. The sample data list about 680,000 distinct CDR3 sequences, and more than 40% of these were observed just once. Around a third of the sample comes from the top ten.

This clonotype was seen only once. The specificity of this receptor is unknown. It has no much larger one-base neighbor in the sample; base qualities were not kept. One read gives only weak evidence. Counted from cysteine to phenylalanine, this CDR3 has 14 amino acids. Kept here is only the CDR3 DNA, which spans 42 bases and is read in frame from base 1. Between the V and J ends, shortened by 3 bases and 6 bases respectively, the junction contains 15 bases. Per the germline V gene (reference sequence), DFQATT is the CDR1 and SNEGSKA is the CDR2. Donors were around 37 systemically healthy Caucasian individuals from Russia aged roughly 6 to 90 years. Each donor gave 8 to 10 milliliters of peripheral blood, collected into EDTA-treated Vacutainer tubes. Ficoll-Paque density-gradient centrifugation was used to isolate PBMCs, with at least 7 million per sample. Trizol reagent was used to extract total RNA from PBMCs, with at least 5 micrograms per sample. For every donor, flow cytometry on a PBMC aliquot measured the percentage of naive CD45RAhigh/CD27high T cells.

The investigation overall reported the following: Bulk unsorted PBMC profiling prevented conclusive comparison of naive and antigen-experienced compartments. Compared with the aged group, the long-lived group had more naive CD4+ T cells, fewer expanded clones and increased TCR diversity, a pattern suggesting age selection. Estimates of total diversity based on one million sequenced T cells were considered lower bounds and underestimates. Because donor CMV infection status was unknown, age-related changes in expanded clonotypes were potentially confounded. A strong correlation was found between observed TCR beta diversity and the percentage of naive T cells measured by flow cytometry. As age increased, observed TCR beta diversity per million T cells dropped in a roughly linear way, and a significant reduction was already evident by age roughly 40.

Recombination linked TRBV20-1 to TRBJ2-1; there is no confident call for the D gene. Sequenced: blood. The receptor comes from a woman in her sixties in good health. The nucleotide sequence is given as TGCAGTGCTAGTTTGGCTAAGAACGTCAATGAGCAGTTCTTC. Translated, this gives CSASLAKNVNEQFF.